This T cell receptor beta chain was obtained from a study of blood T cells in healthy people across ages. Notes on the study in general: Older age coincided with a roughly linear decline in TCR beta diversity per million T cells.

The germline V gene has CDR1 DFQATT and CDR2 SNEGSKA (reference sequence). The length of the CDR3 is 15 residues. V was cut by 5 bases and J by 1 base, with 17 bases left in between. Details on this clonotype: The antigen remains undetermined.

Alongside a J-beta primer mix, a sample-barcoded 5' primer served in a second PCR lasting roughly 7 to 12 cycles. TCRdb processed the 5' RACE reads anew with MiXCR; each CDR3 protein has one entry. The top ten clones hold approximately 13% of a sample with about 810,000 distinct CDR3 sequences, under 40% of them seen once. Sequenced: blood. This sequence was found in a man aged 18 to 30 in good health. The gene calls are TRBV20-1 and TRBJ2-5; D remains ambiguous. DNA for the CDR3: TGCAGTGCTGACGCGAGTGGCGCCTTCCAAGAGACCCAGTACTTC. Translating gives CSADASGAFQETQYF.